This T cell receptor (beta chain) emerged from a study of T cell changes during pregnancy in multiple sclerosis (dated by TCRdb to about 2019). At the level of the whole study: In women with multiple sclerosis, the researchers looked at how the T cell repertoire shifted as pregnancy progressed.

In the case of this clone: Its recognized antigen is unknown. The record has no base qualities; no much larger clone is one base away.

The CDR3 runs 15 amino acids, cysteine and phenylalanine included. The DNA shown is the 45-base CDR3, in frame from base 1. The trim is 7 bases for V and 1 base for J, with a gap of 15 bases between the germline ends. The germline V gene specifies SGHRS as CDR1 and YFSETQ as CDR2. The library relied on the immunoSEQ multiplex PCR assay. The table comes from immuneACCESS by way of TCRdb, which keeps in-frame sequences with V and J called. Part of the clones is missing from these tables; in studies checked, under half for an unresolved V gene and the rest for unknown reasons. A total of about 26,000 clones appear in this sample, approximately 92% of them only once. The ten largest clones capture about 15% of the sample.

The clonotype comes from a female donor with multiple sclerosis, enrolled in a pregnancy study. This chain is built from TRBV5-1 and TRBJ2-1; a tentative D match to TRBD2 spans 6 bases. The sequencing here drew on CD8+ T cells from peripheral blood mononuclear cells, taken in the second trimester of pregnancy. The nucleotides read TGCGCCAGCCTAGCGAGGAGCGGGTCCTACAATGAGCAGTTCTTC. Translated, it reads CASLARSGSYNEQFF.